What follows are 19 T cell receptor beta chains derived from one specimen sequenced in a study of cytomegalovirus exposure and HLA in healthy donors. The PCR used 60 Vbeta and 13 Jbeta primers. Profiled with immunoSEQ multiplex PCR; TCRdb holds only in-frame clones, not every one. The repertoire holds 150,000 to 200,000 clones, about three quarters seen once, with around 1.3% in the top ten. Sequencing was performed on PBMCs. These TCRs come from a woman aged 25 to 39 in good health and CMV-seronegative.

This clone showed up just once. This sequence joins TRBV2 and TRBJ2-3; TRBD1 matches at 7 bases. Trimming cost V 8 bases and J 4 bases; bases outside gene matches: 9. From germline, CDR1 is SNHLY and CDR2 FYNNEI. This CDR3 region has 14 residues. DNA of the CDR3: TGTGCCAGCGCCGTAGAGGGGGCCCCAGATACGCAGTATTTT. Translation: CASAVEGAPDTQYF.

This chain links TRBV30 with TRBJ1-6, with 8 bases lining up with TRBD1. Germline-derived CDR1 and CDR2 are GTSNPN and SVGIG (reference sequence). Trimming took 4 bases from V and 9 from J; bases not matched to a gene: 5. The CDR3 length is 13 residues. CDR3 bases: TGTGCCTGGACAGGGACAGGTTCTTCACCCCTCCACTTT. Protein sequence: CAWTGTGSSPLHF. The variable domain in full, with the rest retrieved from reference TRBV30 and TRBJ1-6, is SQTIHQWPATLVQPVGSPLSLECTVEGTSNPNLYWYRQAAGRGLQLLFYSVGIGQISSEVPQNLSASRPQDRQFILSSKKLLLSDSGFYLCAWTGTGSSPLHFGNGTRLTVT.

The V call is TRBV7-6, the J call TRBJ2-4; the match to TRBD2 covers 7 bases. The CDR3 consists of 18 residues. Per the germline V gene, CDR1 is SGHVS and CDR2 is FNYEAQ. J gave up 0 bases and V 1 base, and 9 bases lay outside the gene matches. DNA of the CDR3: TGTGCCAGCAGCTTAGGCCGGGGGGAGGGGCTAGCCAAAAACATTCAGTACTTC. Protein sequence: CASSLGRGEGLAKNIQYF.

The J gene is TRBJ2-1, the V gene TRBV10-3; D possibly corresponds to TRBD2 (5 bases). V lost 3 bases and J 8 bases, leaving 11 bases between the germline ends. Germline V gene sequence: CDR1 ENHRY, CDR2 SYGVKD. This CDR3 is 13 amino acids long. The CDR3 region is CAISEGGGDEQFF. The CDR3 nucleotides read TGTGCCATCAGTGAAGGAGGTGGGGATGAGCAGTTCTTC.

V usage is TRBV5-5 and J usage is TRBJ2-2; a weak D match, TRBD2 (7 bases). With 4 bases removed from V and 2 bases from J, the gap between germline ends came to 18 bases. Germline V CDR1 and CDR2: SGHKS, YYEKEE (reference sequence). CDR3 length: 17 residues. The CDR3 DNA sequence: TGTGCCAGCAGCAGCTGGGGGCGGGGGTCAAACACCGGGGAGCTGTTTTTT. It specifies CASSSWGRGSNTGELFF.

The chain is built from TRBV21-1 and TRBJ1-6; the table's D call, TRBD1, was not checked against the DNA. TRBV21-1 represents a pseudogene. This CDR3 spans 17 amino acids. CDR3 in DNA: TGTGCCAGCAGCAAAGAAAGGACAGGGGGTTATCATTCACCCCTCCACTTT. Translating gives CASSKERTGGYHSPLHF.

The rearrangement uses TRBV18 and TRBJ1-1, with TRBD1 matching over 8 bases. Germline lookup yields CDR1 KGHSH and CDR2 LQKENI. The CDR3 covers 15 residues. V dropped 3 bases and J dropped 6; count of bases not matched to a gene: 9. The CDR3 sequence is CASSPLRTGKAEAFF. The CDR3 nucleotides are TGTGCCAGCTCACCCCTTAGGACAGGGAAGGCTGAAGCTTTCTTT.

Points on this clone: This sample also contains other DNA sequences that code for the same CDR3. The chain has TRBV5-4 and TRBJ2-7; 8 nucleotides line up with TRBD2. This CDR3 is 13 amino acids long. V shed 4 bases and J 2 bases; nucleotides not matched to a gene: 2. Germline V CDR1 and CDR2: SGHNT, YYREEE (reference sequence). In nucleotides, the CDR3 is TGTGCCAGCAGCCCGGGACTAGCCTACGAGCAGTACTTC. Amino acid sequence: CASSPGLAYEQYF.

This clone was counted between two and nine times. V and J are TRBV6-5 and TRBJ1-2; TRBD1 might be the D (6 bases). The V gene lost 5 bases and the J gene lost 3 bases, with 16 bases spanning the gap. The CDR3 length is 15 residues. Germline V lookup: CDR1 MNHEY, CDR2 SVGAGI. The DNA for the CDR3 is TGTGCCAGCAGTGCAGGGGAATTTGTAGACTATGGCTACACCTTC. This encodes CASSAGEFVDYGYTF.

The CDR3 is CASSSAGGSVDTQYF. DNA for the CDR3: TGTGCCAGCAGCTCCGCAGGGGGGAGTGTGGATACGCAGTATTTT. The rearrangement joins TRBV7-9 to TRBJ2-3, with D possibly being TRBD1 (7 bases). V was pared by 4 bases and J by 6 bases, with 17 bases between. The CDR3 spans 15 residues. CDR1 and CDR2 (germline): SEHNR, FQNEAQ (reference sequence).

J is TRBJ1-1 and V is TRBV6-5; 8 bases align to TRBD1. CDR1 and CDR2 (germline): MNHEY, SVGAGI. The CDR3 runs 15 residues. Trimming removed 0 bases from V and 5 bases from J; junction bases left unmatched: 5. CDR3 sequence reads: CASSYSATGGTEAFF. Here the CDR3 DNA reads TGTGCCAGCAGTTACTCTGCCACAGGGGGAACTGAAGCTTTCTTT.

This clone appeared a few times. This chain uses TRBV11-1 with TRBJ2-1; 7 positions match TRBD1. The CDR3 has 14 residues. Losses at the gene ends were 11 bases for V and 9 bases for J; bases not matched to a gene: 16. In germline, CDR1 is SGHAT, CDR2 FQDESV (reference sequence). CDR3 nucleotides: TGTGCCTCCTCCCGGGACAGCACAAAAAGTGAGCAGTTCTTC. As protein: CASSRDSTKSEQFF.

This clone was observed a few times. V usage is TRBV29-1 and J usage is TRBJ2-7, with 10 nucleotides matching TRBD1. Germline CDR1 SQVTM, CDR2 ANQGSEA. This CDR3 has 12 amino acids. J gave up 6 bases and V 8 bases, and 7 bases lay outside the gene matches. The CDR3 region has the DNA TGCAGCCATTCCGGGACAGGGGCCGAGCAGTACTTC. Translation gives CSHSGTGAEQYF.

The V call is TRBV5-6, the J call TRBJ2-1; 7 bases match TRBD1. Trimming cost V 4 bases and J 2 bases; bases outside gene matches: 6. The CDR3 covers 15 residues. In germline, CDR1 is SGHDT, CDR2 YYEEEE. This chain's CDR3 is CASSADRTPYNEQFF. CDR3 DNA sequence: TGTGCCAGCAGCGCGGACAGGACCCCCTACAATGAGCAGTTCTTC.

This clone was seen a few times. The V and J genes are TRBV28 and TRBJ2-2; D gene ambiguous. Looked up from germline, CDR1 is MDHEN and CDR2 is SYDVKM. This CDR3 spans 13 amino acids. V was trimmed by 5 bases and J by 0 bases, leaving 4 bases between them. Written as DNA, the CDR3 is TGTGCCAGCAGTCAAACGAACACCGGGGAGCTGTTTTTT. Protein sequence: CASSQTNTGELFF.

This chain links TRBV10-3 with TRBJ2-5, with 7 bases aligning to TRBD2. The junction had 7 bases not matched to a gene; V was cut back by 9 bases and J by 6 bases. The CDR3 consists of 12 residues. Per the germline V gene, CDR1 is ENHRY and CDR2 is SYGVKD. CDR3 sequence (DNA): TGTGCCATTCGGGGGGAGGGACAGACCCAGTACTTC. It encodes CAIRGEGQTQYF.

This chain connects TRBV7-8 to TRBJ1-5; D is perhaps TRBD1 (5 bases). Germline CDR1 SGHVS, CDR2 FQNEAQ. V lost 5 bases, J lost 4 bases, and 12 bases lay in between. The CDR3 is 14 residues long. As DNA, the CDR3 is TGTGCCAGCAGCAACGACAGAGCAAATCAGCCCCAGCATTTT. This gives the protein CASSNDRANQPQHF.

The V gene is TRBV6-1, the J gene TRBJ1-2, with D unresolved. Trimming removed 2 bases at V and 3 bases at J, with 7 bases between. The CDR3 length is 13 residues. Germline V gene lookup returns CDR1 MNHNS and CDR2 SASEGT. The CDR3 sequence is CASSEMPDYGYTF. The CDR3 DNA reads TGTGCCAGCAGTGAAATGCCAGACTATGGCTACACCTTC.

This clone has a handful of counts. V and J are TRBV5-1 and TRBJ2-1; TRBD2 is a possible D gene (6 bases). Germline V gene sequence: CDR1 SGHRS, CDR2 YFSETQ. There are 13 residues in the CDR3. V was trimmed by 4 bases and J by 9 bases, leaving 14 bases between them. The CDR3 spells CASSLLGGGEQFF. As DNA, the CDR3 is TGCGCCAGCAGCCTGCTGGGGGGAGGTGAGCAGTTCTTC.